This record concerns one T cell receptor beta chain sequence. This entry comes from a study of identical twins. One entry per CDR3 protein results from TCRdb running MiXCR on the 5' RACE reads. The data contain some 1,700,000 distinct CDR3 sequences, around a third of them singletons. Trimming removed 0 bases at V and 5 bases at J, with 11 bases between. CDR3 length equals 14 residues. In germline, CDR1 is SGHRS, CDR2 YFSETQ. This clonotype was sampled from a newborn girl in good health. The sample was cord blood. J is TRBJ1-2 and V is TRBV5-1; D not certain. As DNA, the CDR3 is TGCGCCAGCAGCTTGGCCGGCCCTCGATATGGCTACACCTTC. This encodes CASSLAGPRYGYTF.